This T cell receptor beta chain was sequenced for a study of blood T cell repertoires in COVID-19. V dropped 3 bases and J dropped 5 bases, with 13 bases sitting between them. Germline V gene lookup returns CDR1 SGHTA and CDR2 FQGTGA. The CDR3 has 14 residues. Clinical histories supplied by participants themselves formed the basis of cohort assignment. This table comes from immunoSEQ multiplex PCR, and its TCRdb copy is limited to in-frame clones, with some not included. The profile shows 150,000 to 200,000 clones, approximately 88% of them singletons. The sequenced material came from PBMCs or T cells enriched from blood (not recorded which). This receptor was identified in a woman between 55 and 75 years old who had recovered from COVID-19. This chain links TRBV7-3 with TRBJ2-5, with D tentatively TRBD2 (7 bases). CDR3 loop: CASSFPGGRETQYF. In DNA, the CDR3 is TGTGCCAGCAGCTTTCCGGGGGGCCGGGAGACCCAGTACTTC.